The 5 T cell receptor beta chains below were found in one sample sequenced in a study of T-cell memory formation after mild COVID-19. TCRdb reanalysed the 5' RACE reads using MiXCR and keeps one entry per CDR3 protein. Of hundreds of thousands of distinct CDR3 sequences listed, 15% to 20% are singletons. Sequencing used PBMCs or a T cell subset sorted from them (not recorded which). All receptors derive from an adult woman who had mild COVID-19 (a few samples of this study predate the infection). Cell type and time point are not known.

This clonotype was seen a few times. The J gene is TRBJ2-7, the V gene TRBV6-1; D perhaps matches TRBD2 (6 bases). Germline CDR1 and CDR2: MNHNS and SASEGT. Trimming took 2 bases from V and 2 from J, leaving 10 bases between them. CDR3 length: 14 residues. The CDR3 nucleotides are TGTGCCAGCAGTGAATCTACGGGGGCCTACGAGCAGTACTTC. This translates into CASSESTGAYEQYF.

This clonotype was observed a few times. Here the CDR3 DNA reads TGTGCCAGCAGTCGAGGAACAGGGTTTTCTTTTGGAAACACCATATATTTT. It codes for CASSRGTGFSFGNTIYF. The gene calls are TRBV12-3 or TRBV12-4 and TRBJ1-3; tentative D call: TRBD1 (6 bases). The CDR3 totals 17 residues. With 5 bases removed from V and 3 bases from J, the gap between germline ends came to 20 bases.

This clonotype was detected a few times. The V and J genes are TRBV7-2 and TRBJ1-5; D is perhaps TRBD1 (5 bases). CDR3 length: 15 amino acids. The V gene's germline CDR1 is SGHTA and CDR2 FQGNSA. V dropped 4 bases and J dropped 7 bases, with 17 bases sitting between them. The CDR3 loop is CASSSEGEVWQPQHF. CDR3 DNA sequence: TGTGCCAGCAGCTCCGAAGGGGAGGTATGGCAGCCCCAGCATTTT.

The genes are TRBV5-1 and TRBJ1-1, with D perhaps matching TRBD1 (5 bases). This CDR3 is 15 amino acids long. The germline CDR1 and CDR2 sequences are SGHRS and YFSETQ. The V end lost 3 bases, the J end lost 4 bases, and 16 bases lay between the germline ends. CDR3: CASSSDWGGITEAFF. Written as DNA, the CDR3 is TGCGCCAGCAGCTCGGACTGGGGGGGAATCACTGAAGCTTTCTTT.

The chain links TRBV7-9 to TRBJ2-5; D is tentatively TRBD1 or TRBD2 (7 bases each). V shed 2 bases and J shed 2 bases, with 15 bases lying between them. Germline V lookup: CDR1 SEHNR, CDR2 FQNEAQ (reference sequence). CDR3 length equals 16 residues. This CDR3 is CASSLRRGTVQETQYF. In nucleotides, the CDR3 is TGTGCCAGCAGCTTAAGGCGGGGGACAGTACAAGAGACCCAGTACTTC.